This entry is about one T cell receptor (beta chain). No antigen is known for it. This entry comes from a study of shared clonotypes between healthy human individuals. Using immunoSEQ multiplex PCR, the repertoire was profiled, and TCRdb retains in-frame clones only, with some absent. The sample has millions of clones, over 85% seen once. Germline-derived CDR1 and CDR2 are SGHTA and FQGTGA. This CDR3 spans 15 amino acids. V was pared by 2 bases and J by 2 bases, with 10 bases between. Study findings and constraints: Memory subsets generally showed lower estimated richness than naive subsets. Donor clonotype sharing was expected to depend on sequencing depth. It was the non-shared clonotypes that had lower generation probabilities than clonotypes shared by all four donors.

The chain employs TRBV7-3 and TRBJ2-1; tentatively, D is TRBD1 (5 bases). The sequence derives from a man between 18 and 35 years old in good health. Sequencing input: naive CD4+ T cells sorted from blood. Subset of the sample: CD45RA+ positively selected. The chain's CDR3 is CASSLSQGTYNEQFF. Written as DNA, the CDR3 is TGTGCCAGCAGCTTATCCCAGGGTACCTACAATGAGCAGTTCTTC.